Below are 27 T cell receptor beta chains sequenced from a single sample in a study of T cell changes during pregnancy in multiple sclerosis. TCRdb's table, derived via immunoSEQ multiplex PCR, lists solely in-frame clones and lacks some. The data contain approximately 93,000 clones, approximately 90% of them singletons. The sample was peripheral blood, taken before pregnancy. These receptors were taken from a female donor with multiple sclerosis, enrolled in a pregnancy study.

This clone occurred once. The chain carries TRBV6-6 and TRBJ1-1; 7 positions agree with TRBD1. The germline V gene has CDR1 MNHNY and CDR2 SVGAGI (reference sequence). The V gene end was trimmed by 2 bases and the J gene end by 5 bases; junction bases not matched to a gene: 11. The CDR3 has 16 residues. The DNA for the CDR3 is TGTGCCAGCAGTTACCCCCCCGACAGGGCCCGTACTGAAGCTTTCTTT. Translating gives CASSYPPDRARTEAFF.

V is TRBV5-1 and J is TRBJ1-2; a weak D match, TRBD1 (5 bases). The V gene lost 7 bases and the J gene lost 3 bases, with 22 bases spanning the gap. The CDR3 has 16 amino acids. The germline gives CDR1 SGHRS, CDR2 YFSETQ. The DNA of the CDR3 is TGCGCCAGCGCCTTGTCAACCGGCGGGGCAGACTATGGCTACACCTTC. Translated: CASALSTGGADYGYTF.

This clone was found once. This CDR3 reads CASSSDLQGAGEKLFF. DNA for the CDR3: TGTGCCAGCAGCTCTGACCTCCAGGGGGCCGGTGAAAAACTGTTTTTT. V usage is TRBV12-1 and J usage is TRBJ1-4; the table's D gene call, TRBD1, was not cross checked with the DNA. TRBV12-1 is annotated as a pseudogene. This CDR3 has 16 amino acids.

The chain links TRBV19 to TRBJ1-3; possibly TRBD1 for D (5 bases). Trimming left V 4 bases short and J 8 bases short, with 21 bases between. The CDR3 is 16 amino acids. The V gene's germline CDR1 is LNHDA and CDR2 SQIVND (reference sequence). Here the CDR3 reads CASSRGGAALADTIYF. CDR3 nucleotide sequence: TGTGCCAGTAGTAGAGGAGGGGCTGCCCTGGCGGACACCATATATTTT.

This chain uses TRBV19 with TRBJ2-7; D may be TRBD1 (6 bases). Germline CDR1 LNHDA, CDR2 SQIVND (reference sequence). The V gene lost 3 bases and the J gene lost 0 bases, with 12 bases spanning the gap. This CDR3 has 15 amino acids. For the CDR3, the DNA is TGTGCCAGTAGTATGGGTACAGGGCGCTCCTACGAGCAGTACTTC. Translating it yields CASSMGTGRSYEQYF.

This chain uses TRBV10-1 with TRBJ2-1; TRBD2 aligns across 9 bases. CDR3 size: 15 residues. The germline V gene encodes CDR1 WNHNN and CDR2 SYGVQD (reference sequence). Trimming cost V 2 bases and J 9 bases; bases outside gene matches: 8. CDR3 sequence: CASSERGTSLSEQFF. DNA of the CDR3: TGCGCCAGCAGTGAGAGGGGGACTAGCCTCTCTGAGCAGTTCTTC.

The J gene is TRBJ2-3, the V gene TRBV5-1, with D perhaps TRBD1 (6 bases). Germline loops: CDR1 SGHRS, CDR2 YFSETQ. The CDR3 length is 14 residues. With 4 bases removed from V and 2 bases from J, the gap between germline ends came to 11 bases. The CDR3 spells CASSRDMPTDTQYF. The CDR3 DNA reads as TGCGCCAGCAGCCGGGACATGCCCACAGATACGCAGTATTTT.

The V gene is TRBV6-4, the J gene TRBJ2-2, with 7 bases lining up with TRBD1. V lost 4 bases to trimming and J lost 2 bases; unmatched junction nucleotides: 7. This CDR3 is 16 amino acids long. The germline gives CDR1 MRHNA, CDR2 SNTAGT. The CDR3 sequence: CASSAQGTINTGELFF. CDR3 bases: TGTGCCAGCAGTGCACAGGGGACGATCAACACCGGGGAGCTGTTTTTT.

The rearrangement links TRBV9 to TRBJ2-1; 7 bases are a match to TRBD2. This CDR3 contains 14 residues. CDR1 SGDLS and CDR2 YYNGEE come from the germline V gene. With V trimmed by 0 bases and J by 8 bases, 5 bases remained unmatched. In DNA form, the CDR3 reads TGTGCCAGCAGCGTAGAAGGTGCGGGGGATGAGCAGTTCTTC. Its translation is CASSVEGAGDEQFF. Filled out from reference TRBV9 and TRBJ2-1, the complete variable domain reads DSGVTQTPKHLITATGQRVTLRCSPRSGDLSVYWYQQSLDQGLQFLIQYYNGEERAKGNILERFSAQQFPDLHSELNLSSLELGDSALYFCASSVEGAGDEQFFGPGTRLTVL.

V and J are TRBV4-3 and TRBJ1-3; D may be TRBD1 (6 bases). V lost 1 base and J 2 bases, leaving 12 bases between the germline ends. Germline V CDR1 and CDR2: LGHNA, YSLEER. This CDR3 is built from 16 residues. The CDR3 DNA sequence: TGCGCCAGCAGCCAAGGGGGGCCGGGGACTGGAAACACCATATATTTT. Translating gives CASSQGGPGTGNTIYF.

The chain employs TRBV15 and TRBJ2-1; 7 nucleotides agree with TRBD1. Trimming took 0 bases from V and 4 from J; bases not matched to a gene: 6. Germline V gene data show CDR1 as LNHNV and CDR2 as YYDKDF (reference sequence). This CDR3 is 16 amino acids long. The CDR3 nucleotides are TGTGCCACCAGCAGAGATCGAAGGGGGCTGTACAATGAGCAGTTCTTC. Its translation: CATSRDRRGLYNEQFF. The full variable domain, completed using reference TRBV15 and TRBJ2-1, is DAMVIQNPRYQVTQFGKPVTLSCSQTLNHNVMYWYQQKSSQAPKLLFHYYDKDFNNEADTPDNFQSRRPNTSFCFLDIRSPGLGDTAMYLCATSRDRRGLYNEQFFGPGTRLTVL.

V usage is TRBV7-8 and J usage is TRBJ1-3; no firm D call. In germline, CDR1 is SGHVS, CDR2 FQNEAQ. V was clipped by 5 bases and J by 4 bases, with 6 bases between them. CDR3 length: 12 residues. This chain's CDR3 is CASSVTGNTIYF. The DNA of the CDR3 is TGTGCCAGCAGCGTGACAGGAAACACCATATATTTT. Supplemented by reference TRBV7-8 and TRBJ1-3, the full variable domain reads GAGVSQSPRYKVAKRGQDVALRCDPISGHVSLFWYQQALGQGPEFLTYFQNEAQLDKSGLPSDRFFAERPEGSVSTLKIQRTQQEDSAVYLCASSVTGNTIYFGEGSWLTVV.

The chain links TRBV5-1 to TRBJ2-7; D is undetermined. Trimming left V 4 bases short and J 2 bases short, with 13 bases between. Germline V gives CDR1 SGHRS, CDR2 YFSETQ. CDR3 size: 14 residues. The CDR3 sequence: CASSPTGGTYEQYF. The CDR3 coding sequence is TGCGCCAGCAGCCCCACCGGCGGCACCTACGAGCAGTACTTC. The full variable domain, with the rest looked up from reference TRBV5-1 and TRBJ2-7, is KAGVTQTPRYLIKTRGQQVTLSCSPISGHRSVSWYQQTPGQGLQFLFEYFSETQRNKGNFPGRFSGRQFSNSRSEMNVSTLELGDSALYLCASSPTGGTYEQYFGPGTRLTVT.

The chain carries TRBV9 and TRBJ2-5, with TRBD1 identical over 7 bases. CDR1 SGDLS and CDR2 YYNGEE come from the germline V gene. The CDR3 totals 14 residues. Trimming at V came to 3 bases and at J to 2 bases, leaving 4 bases not matched to a gene. The CDR3 nucleotides read TGTGCCAGCAGCGGAGGGACAGCTCAAGAGACCCAGTACTTC. Protein sequence: CASSGGTAQETQYF.

V gene TRBV28 combines with J gene TRBJ1-1; tentatively, D is TRBD1 (6 bases). V was shortened by 5 bases and J by 8 bases, with 15 bases between the two germline ends. This CDR3 has 13 residues. CDR1 is MDHEN and CDR2 is SYDVKM in the germline V gene. CDR3 bases: TGTGCCAGCAGTCCTCTCACCGGGACAGAAGCTTTCTTT. Amino acids: CASSPLTGTEAFF.

The chain couples TRBV6-1 to TRBJ1-6, with D tentatively TRBD1 (5 bases). In germline, CDR1 is MNHNS, CDR2 SASEGT. The CDR3 covers 12 residues. V shed 8 bases and J shed 9 bases, with 11 bases lying between them. The DNA for the CDR3 is TGTGCCAGCGCATTGGGGGGTTCACCCCTCCACTTT. Translated: CASALGGSPLHF.

This clone has a single count. This chain's CDR3 is CASSHDGTGTDTQYF. CDR3 nucleotides: TGCGCCAGCAGCCATGATGGGACAGGCACAGATACGCAGTATTTT. This chain links TRBV4-1 with TRBJ2-3, with 7 bases fitting TRBD1. The CDR3 sequence is 15 residues long. V shed 3 bases and J 1 base; nucleotides not matched to a gene: 4. The germline V gene encodes CDR1 MGHRA and CDR2 YSYEKL.

This chain links TRBV19 with TRBJ1-1, with a weak D call TRBD1 (5 bases). Germline lookup yields CDR1 LNHDA and CDR2 SQIVND (reference sequence). The CDR3 totals 13 residues. Trimming stripped 7 bases from V and 5 bases from J, with 14 bases between. Written as DNA, the CDR3 is TGTGCCAGTACAGAGACAGAACAGACTGAAGCTTTCTTT. Encoded protein: CASTETEQTEAFF.

The rearrangement links TRBV6-5 to TRBJ2-5; TRBD2 aligns across 7 bases. This CDR3 is 14 amino acids long. Germline V gene sequence: CDR1 MNHEY, CDR2 SVGAGI. V lost 2 bases to trimming and J lost 5 bases; unmatched junction nucleotides: 5. This CDR3 reads CASSYTTGRETQYF. The CDR3 bases are TGTGCCAGCAGTTACACCACCGGGAGGGAGACCCAGTACTTC.

This rearrangement joins TRBV6-5 to TRBJ2-1; 9 positions agree with TRBD2. This CDR3 comprises 16 residues. Germline values: CDR1 MNHEY, CDR2 SVGAGI. V shed 0 bases, J shed 5 bases, and the junction held 5 bases outside the gene matches. CDR3: CASSYSWSSGNNEQFF. In nucleotides, the CDR3 is TGTGCCAGCAGTTACTCGTGGTCTAGCGGGAACAATGAGCAGTTCTTC.

This clone was observed a handful of times. The genes are TRBV2 and TRBJ2-7; 8 bases are a match to TRBD1. The CDR3 sequence is 13 residues long. Looked up from germline, CDR1 is SNHLY and CDR2 is FYNNEI. Trimming removed 10 bases from V and 6 bases from J; junction bases left unmatched: 11. DNA of the CDR3: TGTGCCACCAGGGGGCGGAGTGACTCCGAGCAGTACTTC. Encoded protein: CATRGRSDSEQYF.

The chain combines TRBV18 with TRBJ2-2; 7 bases map to TRBD1. V was pared by 0 bases and J by 4 bases, with 5 bases of the junction left unmatched. This CDR3 has 16 residues. Per the germline V gene, CDR1 is KGHSH and CDR2 is LQKENI. The CDR3 loop is CASSPPPTGITGELFF. In DNA form, the CDR3 reads TGTGCCAGCTCACCACCTCCGACAGGGATCACCGGGGAGCTGTTTTTT.

Remarks on this clone: One end of the junction is discordant with germline, which a read error may explain. CDR3 in amino acids: CASSSFLRNSGYTF. CDR3 nucleotide sequence: TGTGCCAGTAGTTCTTTTTTGCGGAACTCTGGCTACACCTTC. V and J are TRBV19 and TRBJ1-2; D gene ambiguous. Per the germline V gene, CDR1 is LNHDA and CDR2 is SQIVND (reference sequence). The CDR3 length is 14 residues.

J is TRBJ1-1 and V is TRBV12-5; D unclear. The V gene's germline CDR1 is LGHNT and CDR2 FRNRAP. Trimming took 0 bases from V and 0 from J, leaving 8 bases between them. This CDR3 has 15 residues. The CDR3, as DNA: TGTGCTAGTGGTTTGGTACTCCCCCTGAACACTGAAGCTTTCTTT. Protein: CASGLVLPLNTEAFF.

This sequence joins TRBV27 and TRBJ1-6; D unresolved. The length of the CDR3 is 16 residues. The germline V gene encodes CDR1 MNHEY and CDR2 SMNVEV (reference sequence). V lost 4 bases, J lost 0 bases, and 10 bases lay in between. In nucleotides, the CDR3 is TGTGCCAGCAGTTCGAACCCTAGCTCCTATAATTCACCCCTCCACTTT. This sequence encodes CASSSNPSSYNSPLHF.

The rearrangement links TRBV18 to TRBJ1-3; D remains ambiguous. The CDR3 has 13 residues. V lost 1 base to trimming and J lost 3 bases, with 4 bases between them. Per germline, CDR1 KGHSH and CDR2 LQKENI. CDR3 protein: CASSPQLGNTIYF. In DNA form, the CDR3 reads TGTGCCAGCTCACCACAGCTTGGAAACACCATATATTTT.

This clone has more than one count but fewer than ten. The chain joins TRBV19 to TRBJ1-4; 10 bases are shared with TRBD1. CDR1 is LNHDA and CDR2 is SQIVND in the germline V gene (reference sequence). The V gene end was trimmed by 6 bases and the J gene end by 5 bases; junction bases not matched to a gene: 3. The CDR3 is made up of 14 amino acids. CDR3 protein: CASSLTGGNEKLFF. Written as DNA, the CDR3 is TGTGCCAGTAGCTTGACAGGGGGCAATGAAAAACTGTTTTTT.